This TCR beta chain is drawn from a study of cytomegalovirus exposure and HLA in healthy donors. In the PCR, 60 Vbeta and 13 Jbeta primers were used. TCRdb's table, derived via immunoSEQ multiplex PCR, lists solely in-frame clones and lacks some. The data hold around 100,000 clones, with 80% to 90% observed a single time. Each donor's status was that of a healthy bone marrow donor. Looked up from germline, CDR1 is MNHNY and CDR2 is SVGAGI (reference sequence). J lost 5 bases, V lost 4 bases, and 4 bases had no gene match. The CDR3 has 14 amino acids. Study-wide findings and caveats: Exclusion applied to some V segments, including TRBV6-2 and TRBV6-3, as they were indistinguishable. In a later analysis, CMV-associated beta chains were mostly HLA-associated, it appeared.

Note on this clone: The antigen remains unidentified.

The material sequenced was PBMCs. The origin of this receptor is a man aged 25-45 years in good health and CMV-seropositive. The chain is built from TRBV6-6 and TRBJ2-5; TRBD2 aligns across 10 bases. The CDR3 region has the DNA TGTGCCAGCAGTTTTCAACTAGCGGGGGAGACCCAGTACTTC. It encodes CASSFQLAGETQYF.